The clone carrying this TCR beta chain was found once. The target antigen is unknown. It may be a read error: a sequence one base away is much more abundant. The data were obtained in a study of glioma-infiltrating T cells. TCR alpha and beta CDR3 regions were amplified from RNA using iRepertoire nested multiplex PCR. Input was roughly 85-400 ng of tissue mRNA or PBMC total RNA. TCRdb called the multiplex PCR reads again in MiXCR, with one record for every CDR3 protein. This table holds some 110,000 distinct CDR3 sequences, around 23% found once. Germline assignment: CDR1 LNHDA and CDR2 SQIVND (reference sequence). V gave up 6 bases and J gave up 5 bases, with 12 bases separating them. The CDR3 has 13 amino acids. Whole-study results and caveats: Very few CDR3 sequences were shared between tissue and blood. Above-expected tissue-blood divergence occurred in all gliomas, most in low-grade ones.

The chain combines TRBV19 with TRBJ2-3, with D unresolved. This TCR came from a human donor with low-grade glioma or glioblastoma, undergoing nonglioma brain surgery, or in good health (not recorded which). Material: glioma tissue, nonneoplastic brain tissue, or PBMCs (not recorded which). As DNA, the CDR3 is TGTGCCAGTAGCATTCTATCGGGAGATACGCAGTATTTT. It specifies CASSILSGDTQYF.